This T cell receptor (beta chain) was documented in a study of cytotoxic CD8 clonotypes in ibrutinib-treated CLL. For the study at large: Patient counts were 11 relapsed/refractory, some 16 treatment-naive and 17 IGHV unmutated. Mean productive templates were about 260,000; mean productive rearrangements were approximately 94,000.

General study points: Private clonotypes, not public ones, expanded at ibrutinib response. Age-matched healthy donor levels were exceeded by baseline clonality, which tracked circulating CD8+ T-cell counts.

About this clone itself: What it binds is unknown.

Using immunoSEQ multiplex PCR, the repertoire was profiled, and TCRdb retains in-frame clones only, with some absent. The profile shows just over 200,000 clones, approximately 79% of them singletons. The CDR3 loop spans 14 amino acids. Germline values: CDR1 SNHLY, CDR2 FYNNEI. V was cut by 4 bases and J by 9 bases, with 16 bases left in between. The starting material was PBMCs, obtained after 12 months of ibrutinib treatment. The TCR was taken from a human donor with chronic lymphocytic leukemia. J is TRBJ1-5 and V is TRBV2; D possibly corresponds to TRBD1 (6 bases). The CDR3 DNA reads TGTGCCAGCAGTGCGGACAGCGACCGTTGGCCCCAGCATTTT. It is translated as CASSADSDRWPQHF.